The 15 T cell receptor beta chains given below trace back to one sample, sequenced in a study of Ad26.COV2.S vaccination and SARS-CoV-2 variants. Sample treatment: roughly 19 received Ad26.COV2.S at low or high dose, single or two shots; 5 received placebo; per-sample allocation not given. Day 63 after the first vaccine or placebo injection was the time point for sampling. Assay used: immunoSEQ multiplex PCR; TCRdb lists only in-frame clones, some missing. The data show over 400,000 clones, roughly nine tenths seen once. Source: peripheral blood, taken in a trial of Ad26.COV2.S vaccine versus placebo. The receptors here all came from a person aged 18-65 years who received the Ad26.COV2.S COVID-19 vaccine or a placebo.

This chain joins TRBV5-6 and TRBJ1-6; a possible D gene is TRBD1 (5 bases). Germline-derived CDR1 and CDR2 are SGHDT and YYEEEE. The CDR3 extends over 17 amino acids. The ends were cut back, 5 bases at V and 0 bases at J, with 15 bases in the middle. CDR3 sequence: CASRAGTPSSYNSPLHF. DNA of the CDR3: TGTGCCAGCAGAGCCGGGACTCCAAGCTCCTATAATTCACCCCTCCACTTT. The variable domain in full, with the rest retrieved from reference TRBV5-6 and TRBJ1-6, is DAGVTQSPTHLIKTRGQQVTLRCSPKSGHDTVSWYQQALGQGPQFIFQYYEEEERQRGNFPDRFSGHQFPNYSSELNVNALLLGDSALYLCASRAGTPSSYNSPLHFGNGTRLTVT.

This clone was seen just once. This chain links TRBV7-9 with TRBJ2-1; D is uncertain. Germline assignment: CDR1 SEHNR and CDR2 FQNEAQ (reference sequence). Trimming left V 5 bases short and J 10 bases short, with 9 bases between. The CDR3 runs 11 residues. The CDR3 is CASSPGAEQFF. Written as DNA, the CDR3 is TGTGCCAGCAGCCCCGGAGCAGAGCAGTTCTTC.

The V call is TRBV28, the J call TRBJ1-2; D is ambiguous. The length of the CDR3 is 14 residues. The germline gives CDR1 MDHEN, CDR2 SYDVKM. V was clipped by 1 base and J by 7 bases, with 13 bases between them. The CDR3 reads CASSLYTDSGGYTF. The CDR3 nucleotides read TGTGCCAGCAGTTTATACACCGATTCGGGTGGCTACACCTTC.

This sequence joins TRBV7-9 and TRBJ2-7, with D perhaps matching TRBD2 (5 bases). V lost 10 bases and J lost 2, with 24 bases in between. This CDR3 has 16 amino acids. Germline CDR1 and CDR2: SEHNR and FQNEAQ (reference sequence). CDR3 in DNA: TGTGCCATCGAGGAGGATGGTTTGGGGAAGACCTACGAGCAGTACTTC. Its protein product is CAIEEDGLGKTYEQYF.

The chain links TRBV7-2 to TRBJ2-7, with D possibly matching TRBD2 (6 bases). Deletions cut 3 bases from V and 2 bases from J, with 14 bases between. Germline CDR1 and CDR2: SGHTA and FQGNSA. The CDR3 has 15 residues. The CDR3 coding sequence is TGTGCCAGCAGCTTGCTGGTGGGAGGCACCTACGAGCAGTACGTC. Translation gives CASSLLVGGTYEQYV.

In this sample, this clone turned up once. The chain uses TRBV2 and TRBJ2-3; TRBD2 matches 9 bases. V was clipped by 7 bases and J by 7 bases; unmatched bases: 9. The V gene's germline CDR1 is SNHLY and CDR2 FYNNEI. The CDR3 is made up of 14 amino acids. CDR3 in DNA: TGTGCCAGCACCGGGACTAGCAATTCACATACGCAGTATTTT. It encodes CASTGTSNSHTQYF.

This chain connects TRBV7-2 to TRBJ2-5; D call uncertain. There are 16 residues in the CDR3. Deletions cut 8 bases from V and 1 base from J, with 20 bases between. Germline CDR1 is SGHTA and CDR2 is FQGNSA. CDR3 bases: TGTGCCAGCCTCTTAAGTTTTAACAGACCCCAAGAGACCCAGTACTTC. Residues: CASLLSFNRPQETQYF.

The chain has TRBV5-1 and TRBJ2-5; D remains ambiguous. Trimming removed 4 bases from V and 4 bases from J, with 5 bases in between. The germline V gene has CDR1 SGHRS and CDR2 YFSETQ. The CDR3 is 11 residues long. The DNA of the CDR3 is TGCGCCAGCAGCCAGAGAGAGACCCAGTACTTC. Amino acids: CASSQRETQYF.

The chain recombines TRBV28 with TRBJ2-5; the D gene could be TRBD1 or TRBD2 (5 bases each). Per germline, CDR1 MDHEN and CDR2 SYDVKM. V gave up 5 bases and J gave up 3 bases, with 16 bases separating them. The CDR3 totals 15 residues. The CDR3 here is CASSPVRDLEETQYF. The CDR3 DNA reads TGTGCCAGCAGTCCCGTCCGGGACCTTGAAGAGACCCAGTACTTC.

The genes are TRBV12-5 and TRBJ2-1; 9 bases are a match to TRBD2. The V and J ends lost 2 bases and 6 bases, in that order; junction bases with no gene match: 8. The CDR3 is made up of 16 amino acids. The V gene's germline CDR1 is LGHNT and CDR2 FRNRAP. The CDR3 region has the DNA TGTGCTAGTGGTTTGCCCATAGCGGGAGCCCCCAATGAGCAGTTCTTC. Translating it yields CASGLPIAGAPNEQFF.

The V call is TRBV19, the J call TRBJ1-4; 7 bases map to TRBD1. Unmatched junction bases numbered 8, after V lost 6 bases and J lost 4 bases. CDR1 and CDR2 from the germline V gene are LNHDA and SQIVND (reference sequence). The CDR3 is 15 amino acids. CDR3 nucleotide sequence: TGTGCCAGTAGGTTATCCAGGGGGAATAATGAAAAACTGTTTTTT. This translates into CASRLSRGNNEKLFF.

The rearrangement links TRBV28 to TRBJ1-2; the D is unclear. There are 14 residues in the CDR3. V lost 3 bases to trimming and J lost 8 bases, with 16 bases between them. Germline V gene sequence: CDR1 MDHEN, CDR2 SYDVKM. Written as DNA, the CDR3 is TGTGCCAGCAGTTTCCAATCGGGCCAAGTGGGCTACACCTTC. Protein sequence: CASSFQSGQVGYTF.

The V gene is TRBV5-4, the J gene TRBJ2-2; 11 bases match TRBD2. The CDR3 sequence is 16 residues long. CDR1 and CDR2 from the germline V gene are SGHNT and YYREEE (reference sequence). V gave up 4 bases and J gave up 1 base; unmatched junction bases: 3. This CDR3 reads CASSLGLAGNTGELFF. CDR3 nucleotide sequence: TGTGCCAGCAGCCTAGGACTAGCGGGGAACACCGGGGAGCTGTTTTTT. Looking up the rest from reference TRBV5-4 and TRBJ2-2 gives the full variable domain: ETGVTQSPTHLIKTRGQQVTLRCSSQSGHNTVSWYQQALGQGPQFIFQYYREEENGRGNFPPRFSGLQFPNYSSELNVNALELDDSALYLCASSLGLAGNTGELFFGEGSRLTVL.

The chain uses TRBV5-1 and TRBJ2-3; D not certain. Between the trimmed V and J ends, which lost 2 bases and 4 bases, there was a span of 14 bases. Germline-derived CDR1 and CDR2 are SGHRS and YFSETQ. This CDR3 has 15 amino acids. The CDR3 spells CASSFNSVEPDTQYF. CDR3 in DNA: TGCGCCAGCAGCTTTAACTCCGTCGAGCCAGATACGCAGTATTTT.

The CDR3 reads CASSLRGQRVSYNEQFF. CDR3 nucleotide sequence: TGTGCCAGCAGCTTAAGGGGACAGCGTGTCTCCTACAATGAGCAGTTCTTC. The gene calls are TRBV7-3 and TRBJ2-1; 7 positions match TRBD1. J was trimmed by 0 bases and V by 1 base; bases with no gene match: 6. The CDR3 runs 17 residues. The germline V gene has CDR1 SGHTA and CDR2 FQGTGA.